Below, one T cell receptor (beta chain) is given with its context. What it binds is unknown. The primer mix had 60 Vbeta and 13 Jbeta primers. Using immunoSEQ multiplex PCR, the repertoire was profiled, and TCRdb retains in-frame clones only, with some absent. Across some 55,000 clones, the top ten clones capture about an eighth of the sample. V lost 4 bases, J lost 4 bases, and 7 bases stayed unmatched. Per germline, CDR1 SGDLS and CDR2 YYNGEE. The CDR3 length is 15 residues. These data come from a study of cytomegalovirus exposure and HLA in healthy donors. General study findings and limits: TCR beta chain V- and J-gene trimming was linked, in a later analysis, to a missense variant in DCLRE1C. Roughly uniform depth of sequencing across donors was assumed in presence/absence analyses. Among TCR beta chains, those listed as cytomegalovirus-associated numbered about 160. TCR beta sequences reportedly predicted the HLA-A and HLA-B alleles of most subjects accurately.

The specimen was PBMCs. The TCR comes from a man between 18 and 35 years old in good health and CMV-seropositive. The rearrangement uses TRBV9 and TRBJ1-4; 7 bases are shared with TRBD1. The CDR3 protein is CASSIRQGVNEKLFF. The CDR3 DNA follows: TGTGCCAGCAGCATCCGACAGGGCGTTAATGAAAAACTGTTTTTT.